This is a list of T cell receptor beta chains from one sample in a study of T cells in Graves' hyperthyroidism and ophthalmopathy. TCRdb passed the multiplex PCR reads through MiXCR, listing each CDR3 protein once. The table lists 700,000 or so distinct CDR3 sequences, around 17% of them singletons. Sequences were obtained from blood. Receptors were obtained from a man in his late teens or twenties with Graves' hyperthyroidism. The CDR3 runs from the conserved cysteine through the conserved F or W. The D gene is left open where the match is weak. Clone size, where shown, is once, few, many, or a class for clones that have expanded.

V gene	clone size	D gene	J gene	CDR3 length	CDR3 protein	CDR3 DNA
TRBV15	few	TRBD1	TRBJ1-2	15	CATSRGRDRGTGYTF	TGTGCCACCAGCAGAGGTAGGGACAGGGGCACCGGCTACACCTTC
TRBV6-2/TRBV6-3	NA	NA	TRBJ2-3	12	CAVARRTDTQYF	TGTGCCGTCGCCCGCCGCACAGATACGCAGTATTTT
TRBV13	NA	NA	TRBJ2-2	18	CASSPQLWGASNTGELFF	TGTGCCAGCAGCCCCCAATTGTGGGGGGCTTCGAACACCGGGGAGCTGTTTTTT
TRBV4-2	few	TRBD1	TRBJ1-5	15	CASSPAVDRVGPQHF	TGTGCCAGCAGCCCAGCAGTGGACAGGGTAGGTCCCCAGCATTTT
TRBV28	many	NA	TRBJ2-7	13	CASSDNGNYEQYF	TGTGCCAGCAGTGACAACGGGAACTACGAGCAGTACTTC
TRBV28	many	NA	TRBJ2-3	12	CASNPRDTTQYF	TGTGCCAGCAATCCCCGGGACACTACGCAGTATTTT
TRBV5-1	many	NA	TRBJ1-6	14	CASSLDGSNSPLHF	TGCGCCAGCAGCTTGGACGGCAGTAATTCACCCCTCCACTTT
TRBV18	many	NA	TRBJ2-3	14	CASSPDRQTDTQYF	TGTGCCAGCTCACCTGACAGACAGACAGATACGCAGTATTTT
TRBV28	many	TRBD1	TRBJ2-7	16	CASSYPVGTGRYEQYF	TGTGCCAGCAGTTACCCGGTTGGGACAGGACGATACGAGCAGTACTTC
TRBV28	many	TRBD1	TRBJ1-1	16	CASSLEGNRGYTEAFF	TGTGCCAGCAGTTTAGAGGGGAACAGGGGATACACTGAAGCTTTCTTT
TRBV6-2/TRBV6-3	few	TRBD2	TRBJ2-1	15	CASSVSSGRGNEQFF	TGTGCCAGCAGTGTTTCTAGCGGGAGAGGGAATGAGCAGTTCTTC
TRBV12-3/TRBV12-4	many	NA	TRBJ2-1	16	CASSPTGTGSYNEQFF	TGTGCCAGCAGTCCAACAGGGACTGGTTCCTACAATGAGCAGTTCTTC
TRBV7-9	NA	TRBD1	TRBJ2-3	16	CASSHRDRGRTDTQYF	TGTGCCAGCAGCCACCGGGACAGGGGGCGGACAGATACGCAGTATTTT
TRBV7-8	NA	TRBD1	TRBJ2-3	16	CASSLHLGQDADTQYF	TGTGCCAGCAGCTTACATTTGGGACAGGACGCAGATACGCAGTATTTT
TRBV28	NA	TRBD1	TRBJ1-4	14	CASTEDRGSEKLFF	TGTGCCAGCACCGAAGACAGGGGGAGTGAAAAACTGTTTTTT
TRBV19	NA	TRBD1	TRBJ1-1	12	CASSFGQAPAFF	TGTGCCAGTAGTTTCGGACAGGCCCCAGCTTTCTTT
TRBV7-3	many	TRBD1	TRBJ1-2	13	CASSAGTGNGYTF	TGTGCCAGCAGCGCCGGGACAGGGAATGGCTACACCTTC
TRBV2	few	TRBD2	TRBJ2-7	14	CASSSGLLSYEQYF	TGTGCCAGCAGTTCGGGACTACTCTCCTACGAGCAGTACTTC
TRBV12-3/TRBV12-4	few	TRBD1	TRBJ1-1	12	CASTWDRAEAFF	TGTGCCAGCACCTGGGACAGGGCTGAAGCTTTCTTT
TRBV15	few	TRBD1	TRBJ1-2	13	CATSLRTGYGYTF	TGTGCCACCAGCTTGCGGACAGGATATGGCTACACCTTC
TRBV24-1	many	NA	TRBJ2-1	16	CATSDPGGNSYNEQFF	TGTGCCACCAGTGACCCAGGGGGGAACTCCTACAATGAGCAGTTCTTC
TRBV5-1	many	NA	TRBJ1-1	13	CASSLSSGYEAFF	TGCGCCAGCAGCTTGTCGTCCGGCTATGAAGCTTTCTTT
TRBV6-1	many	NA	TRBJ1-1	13	CASSSGPSPEAFF	TGTGCCAGCAGTTCCGGGCCTTCACCTGAAGCTTTCTTT
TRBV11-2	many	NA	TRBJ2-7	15	CASSLNAGSYYEQYF	TGTGCCAGCAGCTTAAATGCCGGGAGCTACTACGAGCAGTACTTC
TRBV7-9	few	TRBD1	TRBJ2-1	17	CASSPRWGQGDYNEQFF	TGTGCCAGCAGCCCCAGATGGGGACAGGGGGATTACAATGAGCAGTTCTTC
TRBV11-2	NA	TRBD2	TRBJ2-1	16	CASSSYRSGAYNEQFF	TGTGCCAGCAGCTCATATCGTAGCGGGGCCTACAATGAGCAGTTCTTC
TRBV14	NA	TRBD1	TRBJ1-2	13	CASRQQGADGYTF	TGTGCCAGCAGACAACAGGGGGCGGATGGCTACACCTTC
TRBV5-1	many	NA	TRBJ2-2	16	CASSLSPGPKGRELFF	TGCGCCAGCAGCCTATCCCCGGGCCCAAAGGGAAGGGAGCTGTTTTTT
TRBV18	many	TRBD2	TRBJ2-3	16	CASSTIAGGGTDTQYF	TGTGCCAGCTCAACAATAGCGGGAGGCGGCACAGATACGCAGTATTTT
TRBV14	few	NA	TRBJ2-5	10	CASSQPTQYF	TGTGCCAGCAGCCAACCGACCCAGTACTTC